Detailed here is one T cell receptor (beta chain). This receptor's antigen is unknown. Base qualities are not at hand, and no much larger clone is one base apart. The source of the sample is a study of T cell repertoires in cytomegalovirus infection (dated by TCRdb to between 2018 and 2021). Concerning the study at large: The peptide stimulations were aimed at well-studied HLA-B-restricted epitopes as well as recently identified HLA-C-restricted CMV epitopes, whose presentation resists viral immunomodulation. Donor HLA type was relevant to the analysis, as public TCR beta signatures indicated carriage of CMV infection together with the matching HLA type. Results and caveats for the whole study, not just this receptor: Cumulative frequency of public TCR beta family members discriminated carriers of CMV infection plus the relevant HLA type in this cohort and an independent approximately 350-donor cohort. In the ex vivo response, HLA-C-restricted CMV-specific TCR beta clonotypes were dominant, and in two of eight donors the single most frequent clonotype came from this HLA-C-restricted group.

The sample's treatment or condition label is to be understood as: in vitro stimulation with specific CMV peptide epitopes to enrich CMV-specific T cells. The CDR3 sequence holds 15 residues, the cysteine and phenylalanine included. Just the 45-base CDR3 DNA is kept, in frame starting at base 1. V is shortened by 0 bases, J by 12 bases, and the region joining them spans 15 bases. Reads for this sample came from an Illumina HiSeq 1500. TCRdb handled the public reads itself, with Q25 trimming in fastp and clone calling in MiXCR, and kept productive beta chains. Rows with one shared CDR3 protein collapse into an entry with the most common genes and DNA. This sample holds some 320,000 distinct CDR3 sequences; about 27% were observed only once. Together, the top ten hold 20% of the sample.

The TCR sequence derives from a human donor in good health (CMV status not recorded). Some clones in this sample may be carry-over from other donors' samples. Sequencing was performed on cultured PBMCs, taken from culture after CMV antigen stimulation. The sequence joins TRBV12-3 or TRBV12-4 to TRBJ1-6; TRBD1 is a possible D gene, resting on 5 matching bases. The bases are TGTGCCAGCAGTTTAGCACCGGGGGTAGGTTTACCCCTCCACTTT. Its product reads: CASSLAPGVGLPLHF.